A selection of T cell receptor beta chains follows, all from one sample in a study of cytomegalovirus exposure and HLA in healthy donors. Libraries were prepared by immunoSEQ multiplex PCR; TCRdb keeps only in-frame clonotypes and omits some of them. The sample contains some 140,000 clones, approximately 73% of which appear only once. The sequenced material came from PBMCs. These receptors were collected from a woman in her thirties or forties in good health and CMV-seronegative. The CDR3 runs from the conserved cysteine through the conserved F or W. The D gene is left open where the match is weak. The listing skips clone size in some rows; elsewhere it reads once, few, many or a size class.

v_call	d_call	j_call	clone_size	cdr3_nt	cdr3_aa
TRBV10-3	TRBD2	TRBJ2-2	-	TGTGCCAGCAACAGCGGGGGCTGGAACACCGGGGAGCTGTTTTTT	CASNSGGWNTGELFF
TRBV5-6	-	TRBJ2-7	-	TGTGCCAGCAGCTTGCGGCGGGGTGTCAAGCAGTACTTC	CASSLRRGVKQYF
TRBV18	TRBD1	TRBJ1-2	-	TGTGCCAGCTCACCTTCGACAGGGCTCTCCTATGGCTACACCTTC	CASSPSTGLSYGYTF
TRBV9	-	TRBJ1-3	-	TGTGCCAGCAGCGTAGAGAGCTCTGGAAACACCATATATTTT	CASSVESSGNTIYF
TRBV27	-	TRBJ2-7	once	TGTGCCAGCAGTATCGAACTGAGGATGCGGGTCGAGCAGTACTTC	CASSIELRMRVEQYF
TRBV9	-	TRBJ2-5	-	TGTGCCAGCAGCGCATCACTGGTAGTAGAGACCCAGTACTTC	CASSASLVVETQYF
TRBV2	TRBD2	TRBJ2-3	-	TGTGCCAGCAGTTCGGGACTAGCCCCCACAGATACGCAGTATTTT	CASSSGLAPTDTQYF
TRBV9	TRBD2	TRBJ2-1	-	TGTGCCAGCAGCCCGCACGGACTAGCGGGGGGGACCAATGAGCAGTTCTTC	CASSPHGLAGGTNEQFF
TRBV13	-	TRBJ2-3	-	TGTGCCAGCAGCTTATTTAAAGATACGCAGTATTTT	CASSLFKDTQYF
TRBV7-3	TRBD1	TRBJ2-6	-	TGTGCCAGCAGCTCGACAGGGACCGGGGCCAACGTCCTGACTTTC	CASSSTGTGANVLTF
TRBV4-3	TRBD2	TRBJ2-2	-	TGCGCCAGCAGCGTTAGGACTAGCGGATCCGGAACGAACACCGGGGAGCTGTTTTTT	CASSVRTSGSGTNTGELFF
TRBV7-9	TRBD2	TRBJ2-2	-	TGTGCCAGCAATCCGGGACTAGCGGTCTTGAACACCGGGGAGCTGTTTTTT	CASNPGLAVLNTGELFF
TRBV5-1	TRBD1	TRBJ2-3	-	TGCGCCAGCAGCTCGGACAGGGGCACAGATACGCAGTATTTT	CASSSDRGTDTQYF
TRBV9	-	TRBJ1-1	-	TGTGCCAGCAGCGTAGTCGCGGGGATGGACACTGAAGCTTTCTTT	CASSVVAGMDTEAFF
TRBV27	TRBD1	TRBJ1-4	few	TGTGCCAGCAGGAAAACAGGGGGGACTAATGAAAAACTGTTTTTT	CASRKTGGTNEKLFF
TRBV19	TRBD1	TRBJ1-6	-	TGTGCCAGCTCCGACAGGGGACGTTCACCCCTCCACTTT	CASSDRGRSPLHF
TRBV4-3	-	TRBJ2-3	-	TGCGCCAGCAGCCAAGATCCACAGCCTCCAGATACGCAGTATTTT	CASSQDPQPPDTQYF
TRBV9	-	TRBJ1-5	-	TGTGCCAGCGGGAGACAGGATCAGCCCCAGCATTTT	CASGRQDQPQHF
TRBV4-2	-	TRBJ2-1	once	TGTGCCAGCAGCCCCCTCGGGGTAGAGTACAATGAGCAGTTCTTC	CASSPLGVEYNEQFF
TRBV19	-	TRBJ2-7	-	TGTGCCAGTGCCGCTGGGAGAGAATACGAGCAGTACTTC	CASAAGREYEQYF